Shown below are 31 T cell receptor beta chains from a single sample sequenced in a study of OX40 agonist ivuxolimab in advanced cancers. The assay was immunoSEQ multiplex PCR, and TCRdb's table has in-frame clones only and misses some. This sample has 74,000 or so clones, with about 93% found just once. Source: CD4+ or CD8+ T cells sorted from blood, taken in a trial of the OX40 agonist ivuxolimab. The receptors shown here come from an adult with an advanced solid tumor such as melanoma, head and neck, liver or kidney cancer.

CDR3 sequence: CASGPGQYEQYF. The CDR3 coding sequence is TGTGCTAGTGGGCCGGGACAGTACGAGCAGTACTTC. The chain recombines TRBV12-5 with TRBJ2-7; TRBD1 matches at 7 bases. The CDR3 is 12 amino acids. The ends lost 6 bases at V and 4 bases at J; junction bases unmatched: 3. Germline V lookup: CDR1 LGHNT, CDR2 FRNRAP.

This clone was recorded a few times. This chain links TRBV28 with TRBJ1-2, with D perhaps matching TRBD1 (6 bases). Trimming left V 4 bases short and J 6 bases short, with 18 bases between. CDR3 length equals 15 residues. CDR1 and CDR2 (germline): MDHEN, SYDVKM. CDR3 bases: TGTGCCAGCAGTTGGGGGGCGCTTTCTCGGGATGGCTACACCTTC. Translation gives CASSWGALSRDGYTF.

The chain carries TRBV27 and TRBJ2-7; 9 bases match TRBD2. V lost 5 bases to trimming and J lost 2 bases; unmatched junction nucleotides: 1. The CDR3 runs 13 residues. Germline V lookup: CDR1 MNHEY, CDR2 SMNVEV (reference sequence). The CDR3 DNA reads TGTGCCAGCAGTGTAGCGGGAGCCTACGAGCAGTACTTC. Translated: CASSVAGAYEQYF.

The gene calls are TRBV2 and TRBJ2-2, with 10 bases that match TRBD1. The CDR3 loop spans 16 amino acids. V shed 6 bases and J 3 bases; nucleotides not matched to a gene: 7. The germline V gene encodes CDR1 SNHLY and CDR2 FYNNEI. The CDR3 region is CASSATGTGDTGELFF. CDR3 nucleotides: TGTGCCAGCAGCGCTACCGGGACAGGGGACACCGGGGAGCTGTTTTTT.

The gene calls are TRBV18 and TRBJ2-7, with 10 bases aligning to TRBD2. In germline, CDR1 is KGHSH, CDR2 LQKENI. The CDR3 contains 18 residues. Trimming took 2 bases from V and 5 from J; bases not matched to a gene: 15. This chain's CDR3 is CASSPYPLSSGRFDEQYF. The CDR3, as DNA: TGTGCCAGCTCACCATACCCCCTATCTAGCGGGAGATTCGACGAGCAGTACTTC.

CDR3 protein: CASSFRTHSYEQYF. In DNA, the CDR3 is TGTGCCAGCAGTTTCCGGACGCACTCCTACGAGCAGTACTTC. J is TRBJ2-7 and V is TRBV6-6; D unresolved. The germline CDR1 and CDR2 sequences are MNHNY and SVGAGI (reference sequence). The V end lost 4 bases, the J end lost 0 bases, and 10 bases lay between the germline ends. The CDR3 runs to 14 residues.

J is TRBJ2-7 and V is TRBV5-6, with D possibly matching TRBD2 (6 bases). This CDR3 has 15 amino acids. Germline V gene sequence: CDR1 SGHDT, CDR2 YYEEEE. With 0 bases removed from V and 2 bases from J, the gap between germline ends came to 12 bases. In nucleotides, the CDR3 is TGTGCCAGCAGCTTGGGCGGAGGGCTCCCCTACGAGCAGTACTTC. It is translated as CASSLGGGLPYEQYF.

V is TRBV15 and J is TRBJ2-5, with TRBD2 identical over 7 bases. Germline V CDR1 and CDR2: LNHNV, YYDKDF (reference sequence). V dropped 1 base and J dropped 1; count of bases not matched to a gene: 12. The CDR3 sequence is 18 residues long. This CDR3 reads CATSRGPSSGVFQETQYF. The CDR3 nucleotides are TGTGCCACCAGCAGAGGGCCGTCTAGCGGAGTATTCCAAGAGACCCAGTACTTC.

The rearrangement joins TRBV7-8 to TRBJ1-5; D uncertain. V was shortened by 5 bases and J by 2 bases, with 10 bases between the two germline ends. CDR1 SGHVS and CDR2 FQNEAQ come from the germline V gene. There are 14 residues in the CDR3. Written as DNA, the CDR3 is TGTGCCAGCAGCATATACCACGGCAATCAGCCCCAGCATTTT. Its translation is CASSIYHGNQPQHF.

J is TRBJ2-1 and V is TRBV9; 8 bases map to TRBD2. Germline V gene lookup returns CDR1 SGDLS and CDR2 YYNGEE. V shed 4 bases and J 2 bases; nucleotides not matched to a gene: 8. The CDR3 is 16 residues long. This CDR3 is CASSPPGGATYNEQFF. DNA for the CDR3: TGTGCCAGCAGCCCGCCGGGGGGGGCTACCTACAATGAGCAGTTCTTC.

The chain couples TRBV28 to TRBJ2-7, with 13 bases matching TRBD2. Trimming removed 6 bases from V and 6 bases from J; junction bases left unmatched: 5. CDR3 length: 14 residues. From germline, CDR1 is MDHEN and CDR2 SYDVKM. CDR3 in amino acids: CASRLTSGRAEQYF. In DNA, the CDR3 is TGTGCCAGCAGACTTACTAGCGGGAGGGCCGAGCAGTACTTC.

V is TRBV27 and J is TRBJ2-2; 9 nucleotides match TRBD2. Germline assignment: CDR1 MNHEY and CDR2 SMNVEV (reference sequence). The CDR3 runs 15 residues. Trimming removed 4 bases from V and 4 bases from J; junction bases left unmatched: 4. The chain's CDR3 is CASSSFSGSTGELFF. Here the CDR3 DNA reads TGTGCCAGCAGTTCCTTTAGCGGGAGCACCGGGGAGCTGTTTTTT.

The V gene is TRBV7-6, the J gene TRBJ1-4, with 7 bases aligning to TRBD1. Germline V CDR1 and CDR2: SGHVS, FNYEAQ. The CDR3 is 15 amino acids. Trimming at V came to 5 bases and at J to 4 bases, leaving 7 bases not matched to a gene. CDR3 sequence: CASSPGTASNEKLFF. CDR3 sequence (DNA): TGTGCCAGCAGCCCCGGGACAGCGAGTAATGAAAAACTGTTTTTT.

The chain is built from TRBV2 and TRBJ1-2; D call uncertain. CDR1 and CDR2 (germline): SNHLY, FYNNEI. The CDR3 extends over 14 amino acids. Trimming took 2 bases from V and 8 from J, leaving 15 bases between them. Here the CDR3 DNA reads TGTGCCAGCAGTGAATCCAAGTCAGGTAGCGGCTACACCTTC. Translated: CASSESKSGSGYTF.

The V call is TRBV28, the J call TRBJ1-3, with D hard to call. Germline V gene data show CDR1 as MDHEN and CDR2 as SYDVKM. This CDR3 region has 15 residues. V was cut by 3 bases and J by 4 bases, with 13 bases left in between. CDR3 nucleotide sequence: TGTGCCAGCAGTTTCGTTGTTCCGCGGGGAAACACCATATATTTT. Translated: CASSFVVPRGNTIYF.

This chain links TRBV5-1 with TRBJ2-7, with D uncertain. V lost 5 bases and J lost 0, with 15 bases in between. The CDR3 covers 15 residues. CDR1 and CDR2 (germline): SGHRS, YFSETQ. The CDR3 region is CASSDDSHPSYEQYF. The CDR3, as DNA: TGCGCCAGCAGTGACGACTCCCACCCCTCCTACGAGCAGTACTTC.

This clone was detected once. The gene calls are TRBV6-4 and TRBJ1-3, with TRBD1 as a possible D gene (5 bases). The CDR3 covers 17 residues. Germline loops: CDR1 MRHNA, CDR2 SNTAGT. The V and J ends lost 0 bases and 1 base respectively, with 13 bases between them. CDR3 coding DNA: TGTGCCAGCAGTGACTCCGGGGGGAAAGGGTCTGGAAACACCATATATTTT. This translates into CASSDSGGKGSGNTIYF.

This rearrangement joins TRBV28 to TRBJ2-3; D might be TRBD1 (5 bases). V lost 5 bases, J lost 2 bases, and 14 bases lay in between. CDR1 is MDHEN and CDR2 is SYDVKM in the germline V gene. CDR3 length: 15 residues. The CDR3 nucleotides read TGTGCCAGCAGTGACGACAGCTATGACACAGATACGCAGTATTTT. Amino acids: CASSDDSYDTDTQYF. The full variable domain, completed using reference TRBV28 and TRBJ2-3, is DVKVTQSSRYLVKRTGEKVFLECVQDMDHENMFWYRQDPGLGLRLIYFSYDVKMKEKGDIPEGYSVSREKKERFSLILESASTNQTSMYLCASSDDSYDTDTQYFGPGTRLTVL.

This clone was detected only a few times. The chain is built from TRBV7-9 and TRBJ2-7, with TRBD1 identical over 10 bases. The CDR3 spans 14 residues. Germline values: CDR1 SEHNR, CDR2 FQNEAQ (reference sequence). Germline trimming cut 5 bases from V and 9 bases from J; bases unmatched to any gene: 10. The DNA for the CDR3 is TGTGCCAGCAGCCCGGGACAGGGGAGGCAAGGGCAGTACTTC. Translating it yields CASSPGQGRQGQYF.

The V and J genes are TRBV19 and TRBJ1-4, with D perhaps matching TRBD1 (6 bases). The length of the CDR3 is 20 residues. Trimming stripped 3 bases from V and 0 bases from J, with 23 bases between. Per germline, CDR1 LNHDA and CDR2 SQIVND (reference sequence). CDR3 nucleotide sequence: TGTGCCAGTAGTATGGGAGTCAGGGCTGAGGGGGTTGCAACTAATGAAAAACTGTTTTTT. Its protein is CASSMGVRAEGVATNEKLFF. Together with reference TRBV19 and TRBJ1-4, the CDR3 gives the full variable domain: DGGITQSPKYLFRKEGQNVTLSCEQNLNHDAMYWYRQDPGQGLRLIYYSQIVNDFQKGDIAEGYSVSREKKESFPLTVTSAQKNPTAFYLCASSMGVRAEGVATNEKLFFGSGTQLSVL.

The rearrangement links TRBV9 to TRBJ2-7; D uncertain. CDR3 length equals 14 residues. CDR1 is SGDLS, CDR2 YYNGEE, per germline. The V end lost 3 bases, the J end lost 7 bases, and 17 bases lay between the germline ends. Here the CDR3 DNA reads TGTGCCAGCAGCGCTGCCGTCGACGGATGGGAGCAGTACTTC. It translates to CASSAAVDGWEQYF.

V usage is TRBV4-3 and J usage is TRBJ1-2; tentative D call: TRBD1 (5 bases). This CDR3 contains 15 residues. Trimming removed 1 base from V and 6 bases from J, with 15 bases in between. The germline gives CDR1 LGHNA, CDR2 YSLEER. The CDR3 region is CASSQGAGWGDGYTF. CDR3 DNA sequence: TGCGCCAGCAGCCAAGGGGCAGGTTGGGGGGATGGCTACACCTTC.

The chain employs TRBV9 and TRBJ1-2; D perhaps matches TRBD1 (5 bases). V dropped 0 bases and J dropped 2 bases, with 11 bases sitting between them. Germline CDR1 reads SGDLS; CDR2 reads YYNGEE. The CDR3 has 15 amino acids. CDR3 loop: CASSVDGGPNYGYTF. The CDR3 coding sequence is TGTGCCAGCAGCGTAGATGGGGGACCCAACTATGGCTACACCTTC. The full variable domain, its missing parts supplied by reference TRBV9 and TRBJ1-2, is DSGVTQTPKHLITATGQRVTLRCSPRSGDLSVYWYQQSLDQGLQFLIQYYNGEERAKGNILERFSAQQFPDLHSELNLSSLELGDSALYFCASSVDGGPNYGYTFGSGTRLTVV.

V is TRBV6-5 and J is TRBJ1-5; perhaps TRBD1 as D (6 bases). The V end was cut by 4 bases, the J end by 6 bases, with 16 bases between. The CDR3 runs to 15 residues. Germline V gene data show CDR1 as MNHEY and CDR2 as SVGAGI. The CDR3 region has the DNA TGTGCCAGCAGTTCAGACATCAGGGGTAGTCAGCCCCAGCATTTT. Its protein is CASSSDIRGSQPQHF.

The CDR3: CASSVYRAEISGELFF. The CDR3 DNA follows: TGTGCCAGCAGCGTGTACAGGGCCGAGATAAGCGGGGAGCTGTTTTTT. This chain uses TRBV2 with TRBJ2-2, with D possibly being TRBD1 (6 bases). The CDR3 loop spans 16 amino acids. Per germline, CDR1 SNHLY and CDR2 FYNNEI. V was shortened by 6 bases and J by 7 bases, with 21 bases between the two germline ends.

This chain joins TRBV19 and TRBJ2-7; no clear D gene. This CDR3 is 15 amino acids long. The ends were cut back, 1 base at V and 0 bases at J, with 10 bases in the middle. The germline CDR1 and CDR2 sequences are LNHDA and SQIVND (reference sequence). The CDR3 nucleotides read TGTGCCAGTAGTATAGGCCCCAAATTCTCCTACGAGCAGTACTTC. Translation: CASSIGPKFSYEQYF.

The count of this clone is one. The chain has TRBV6-1 and TRBJ1-1; D remains unclear. This CDR3 has 11 residues. The germline V gene encodes CDR1 MNHNS and CDR2 SASEGT. The germline V and J ends were trimmed by 8 bases and 5 bases, with 9 bases remaining between them. The CDR3 DNA follows: TGTGCCAGCGCTAAGGATACTGAAGCTTTCTTT. This encodes CASAKDTEAFF.

This sequence joins TRBV4-1 and TRBJ1-2, with a possible D match to TRBD1 (6 bases). This CDR3 contains 14 residues. Germline CDR1 reads MGHRA; CDR2 reads YSYEKL. Trimming removed 4 bases from V and 4 bases from J, with 13 bases in between. The CDR3 protein is CASSPQTGIYGYTF. The CDR3 DNA follows: TGCGCCAGCAGCCCCCAAACAGGGATCTATGGCTACACCTTC.

The chain carries TRBV4-1 and TRBJ1-2, with D unclear. V was pared by 4 bases and J by 7 bases, with 19 bases between. Per germline, CDR1 MGHRA and CDR2 YSYEKL. This CDR3 spans 15 amino acids. The CDR3 bases are TGCGCCAGCAGCCCCACCCAGCAATATCCTGGTGGCTACACCTTC. Translating gives CASSPTQQYPGGYTF.

This rearrangement joins TRBV15 to TRBJ1-1; 11 bases fit TRBD1. The CDR3 runs 16 residues. The junction had 4 bases not matched to a gene; V was cut back by 1 base and J by 3 bases. CDR1 LNHNV and CDR2 YYDKDF come from the germline V gene (reference sequence). The CDR3 reads CATSRGTGGRDTEAFF. The CDR3 DNA reads TGTGCCACCAGCAGAGGGACAGGGGGCCGGGACACTGAAGCTTTCTTT.

The chain employs TRBV30 and TRBJ2-1, with a possible D match to TRBD2 (7 bases). There are 21 residues in the CDR3. Germline V gene data show CDR1 as GTSNPN and CDR2 as SVGIG (reference sequence). The V gene lost 1 base and the J gene lost 9 bases, with 37 bases spanning the gap. This CDR3 is CAWSAYGDLRGGPQYFGEQFF. CDR3 coding DNA: TGTGCCTGGAGTGCCTACGGGGACCTCCGCGGGGGCCCCCAGTACTTTGGTGAGCAGTTCTTC.